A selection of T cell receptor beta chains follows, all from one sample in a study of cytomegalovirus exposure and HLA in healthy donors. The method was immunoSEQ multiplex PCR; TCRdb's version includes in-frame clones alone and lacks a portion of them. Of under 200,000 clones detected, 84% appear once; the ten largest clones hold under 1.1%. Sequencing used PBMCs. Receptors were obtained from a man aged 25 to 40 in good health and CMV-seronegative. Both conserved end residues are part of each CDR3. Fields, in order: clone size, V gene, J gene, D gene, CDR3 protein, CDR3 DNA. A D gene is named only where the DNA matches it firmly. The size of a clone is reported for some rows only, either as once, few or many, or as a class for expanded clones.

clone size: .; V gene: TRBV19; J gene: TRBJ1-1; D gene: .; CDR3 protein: CASSMWNRLNTEAFF; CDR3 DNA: TGTGCCAGTAGTATGTGGAACAGGCTGAACACTGAAGCTTTCTTT
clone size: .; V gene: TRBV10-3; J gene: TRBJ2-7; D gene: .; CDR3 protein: CAISRDLSYEQYF; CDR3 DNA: TGTGCCATCAGTAGGGACTTATCCTACGAGCAGTACTTC
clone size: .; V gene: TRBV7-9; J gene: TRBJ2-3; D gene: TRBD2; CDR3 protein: CASSFSGGSDTQYF; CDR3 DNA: TGTGCCAGCAGCTTCAGCGGGGGGTCAGATACGCAGTATTTT
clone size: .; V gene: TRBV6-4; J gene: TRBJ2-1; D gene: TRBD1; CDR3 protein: CASSVDRVAEQFF; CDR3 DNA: TGTGCCAGCAGTGTTGACAGGGTGGCTGAGCAGTTCTTC
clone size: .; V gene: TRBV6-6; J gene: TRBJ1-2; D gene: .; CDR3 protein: CASSGRGPTNYGYTF; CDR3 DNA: TGTGCCAGCAGTGGGAGAGGACCCACTAACTATGGCTACACCTTC
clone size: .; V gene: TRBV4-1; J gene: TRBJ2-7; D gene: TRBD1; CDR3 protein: CASSQDSRQGPYEQYF; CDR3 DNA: TGCGCCAGCAGCCAAGACTCGAGACAGGGGCCCTACGAGCAGTACTTC
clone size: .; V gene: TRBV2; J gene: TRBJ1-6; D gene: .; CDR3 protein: CASSERGYNSPLHF; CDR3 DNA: TGTGCCAGCAGTGAACGGGGGTATAATTCACCCCTCCACTTT
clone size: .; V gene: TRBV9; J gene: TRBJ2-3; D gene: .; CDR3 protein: CASSAWGEGTDTQYF; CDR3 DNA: TGTGCCAGCAGCGCCTGGGGGGAAGGCACAGATACGCAGTATTTT
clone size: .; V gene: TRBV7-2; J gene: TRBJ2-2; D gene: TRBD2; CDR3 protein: CASSPPGTSVRNTGELFF; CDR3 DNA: TGTGCCAGCAGCCCACCTGGGACTAGCGTCAGGAACACCGGGGAGCTGTTTTTT
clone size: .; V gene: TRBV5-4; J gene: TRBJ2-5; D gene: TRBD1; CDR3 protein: CASSSKGTGWETQYF; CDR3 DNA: TGTGCCAGCAGCTCAAAGGGGACAGGGTGGGAGACCCAGTACTTC
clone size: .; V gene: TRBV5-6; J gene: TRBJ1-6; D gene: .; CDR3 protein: CASSSDSFVGSPLHF; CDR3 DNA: TGTGCCAGCAGCTCCGACAGTTTTGTCGGTTCACCCCTCCACTTT
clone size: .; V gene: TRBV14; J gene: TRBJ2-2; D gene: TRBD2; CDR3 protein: CASSQAAGLAGVMANTGELFF; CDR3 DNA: TGTGCCAGCAGCCAAGCCGCGGGACTAGCGGGAGTTATGGCGAACACCGGGGAGCTGTTTTTT
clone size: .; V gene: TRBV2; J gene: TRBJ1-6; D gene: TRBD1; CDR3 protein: CAGQGGYNSPLHF; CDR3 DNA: TGTGCCGGCCAGGGGGGCTATAATTCACCCCTCCACTTT
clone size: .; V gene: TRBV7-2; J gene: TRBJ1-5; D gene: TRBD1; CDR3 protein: CASSPGQYSNQPQHF; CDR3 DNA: TGTGCCAGCAGCCCGGGACAGTATAGCAATCAGCCCCAGCATTTT
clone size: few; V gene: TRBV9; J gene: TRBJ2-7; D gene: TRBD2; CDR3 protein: CASSPGLAGYEQYF; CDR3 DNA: TGTGCCAGCAGCCCGGGACTAGCGGGCTACGAGCAGTACTTC
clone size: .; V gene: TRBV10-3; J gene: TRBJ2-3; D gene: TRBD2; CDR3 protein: CAIRPGLAGELGTDTQYF; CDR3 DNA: TGTGCCATCAGGCCGGGACTAGCGGGAGAGTTGGGTACAGATACGCAGTATTTT
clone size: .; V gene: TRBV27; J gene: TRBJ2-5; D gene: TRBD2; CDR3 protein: CASSLNGGLAGEETQYF; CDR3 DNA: TGTGCCAGCAGTTTGAACGGGGGACTAGCGGGAGAAGAGACCCAGTACTTC
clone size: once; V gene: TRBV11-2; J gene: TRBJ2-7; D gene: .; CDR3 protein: CASSLGLAPSYEQYF; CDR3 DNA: TGTGCCAGCAGCTTAGGGTTGGCTCCCTCCTACGAGCAGTACTTC
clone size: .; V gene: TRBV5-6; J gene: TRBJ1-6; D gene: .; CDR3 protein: CASSYNRDSPLHF; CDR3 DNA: TGTGCCAGCAGCTATAACAGGGATTCACCCCTCCACTTT
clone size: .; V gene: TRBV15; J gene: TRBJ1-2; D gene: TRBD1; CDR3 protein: CATSRGNRGLSDYGYTF; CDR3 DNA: TGTGCCACCAGCAGAGGGAACAGGGGGCTTTCCGACTATGGCTACACCTTC
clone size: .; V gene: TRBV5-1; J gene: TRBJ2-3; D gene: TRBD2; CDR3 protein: CASSLETSASTDTQYF; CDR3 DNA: TGCGCCAGCAGCTTGGAGACTAGCGCATCCACAGATACGCAGTATTTT
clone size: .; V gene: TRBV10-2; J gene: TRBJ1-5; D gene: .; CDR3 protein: CASSLSGGNQPQHF; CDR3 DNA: TGCGCCAGCAGCCTTAGTGGAGGGAATCAGCCCCAGCATTTT
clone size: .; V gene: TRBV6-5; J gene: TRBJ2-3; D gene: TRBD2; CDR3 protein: CASSYSEREDWDTQYF; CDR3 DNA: TGTGCCAGCAGTTACTCGGAACGGGAGGATTGGGATACGCAGTATTTT
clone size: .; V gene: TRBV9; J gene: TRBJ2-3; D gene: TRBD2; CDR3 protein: CASSVLAGGPDTQYF; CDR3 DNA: TGTGCCAGCAGCGTATTAGCGGGAGGGCCAGATACGCAGTATTTT
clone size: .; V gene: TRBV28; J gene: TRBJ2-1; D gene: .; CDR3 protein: CASRAPRNEQFF; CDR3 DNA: TGTGCCAGCAGAGCCCCCCGGAATGAGCAGTTCTTC
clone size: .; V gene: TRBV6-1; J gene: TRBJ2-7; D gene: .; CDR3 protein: CASSEAAGRPLEYF; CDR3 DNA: TGTGCCAGCAGTGAAGCGGCAGGGAGGCCCCTTGAGTACTTC
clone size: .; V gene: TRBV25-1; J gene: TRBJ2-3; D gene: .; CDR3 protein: CASNQGPDTQYF; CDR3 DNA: TGTGCCAGCAATCAGGGCCCAGATACGCAGTATTTT
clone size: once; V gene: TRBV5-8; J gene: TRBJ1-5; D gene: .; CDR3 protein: CASSPGARSNQPQHF; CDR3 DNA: TGTGCCAGCAGCCCTGGGGCTAGGAGCAATCAGCCCCAGCATTTT
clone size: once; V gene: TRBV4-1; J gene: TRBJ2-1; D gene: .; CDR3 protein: CASSQDPRGFREQFF; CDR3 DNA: TGCGCCAGCAGCCAAGATCCAAGGGGCTTTCGAGAGCAGTTCTTC
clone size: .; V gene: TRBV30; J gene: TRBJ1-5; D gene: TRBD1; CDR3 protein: CAWSFTGGGQPQHF; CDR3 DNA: TGTGCCTGGAGTTTTACAGGGGGCGGTCAGCCCCAGCATTTT
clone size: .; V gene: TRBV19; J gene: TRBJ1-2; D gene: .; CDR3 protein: CASTEFDRRDYGYTF; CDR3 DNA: TGTGCCAGTACCGAATTCGACCGGAGGGACTATGGCTACACCTTC
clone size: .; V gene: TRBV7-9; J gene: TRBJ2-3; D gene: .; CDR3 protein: CASSLQSTDTQYF; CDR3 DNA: TGTGCCAGCAGCTTGCAGAGCACAGATACGCAGTATTTT
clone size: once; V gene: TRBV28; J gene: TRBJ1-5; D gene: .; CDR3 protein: CASSLGGAAYSNQPQHF; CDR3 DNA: TGTGCCAGCAGTTTGGGTGGGGCAGCCTATAGCAATCAGCCCCAGCATTTT
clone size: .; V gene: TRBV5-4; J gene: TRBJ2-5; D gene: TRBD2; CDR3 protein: CASSSVGGGGTQYF; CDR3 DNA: TGTGCCAGCAGCTCGGTCGGTGGGGGGGGGACCCAGTACTTC
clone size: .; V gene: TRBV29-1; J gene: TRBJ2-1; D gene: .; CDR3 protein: CSASNSEQFF; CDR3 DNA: TGCAGCGCCTCAAACAGTGAGCAGTTCTTC
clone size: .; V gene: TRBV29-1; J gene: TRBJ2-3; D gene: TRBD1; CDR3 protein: CSPLDRDLLTSTDTQYF; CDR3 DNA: TGCAGCCCCCTGGACAGGGACCTACTTACTAGCACAGATACGCAGTATTTT
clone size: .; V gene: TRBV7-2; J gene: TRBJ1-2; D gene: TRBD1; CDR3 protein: CASSPRQGAIYGYTF; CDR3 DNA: TGTGCCAGCAGCCCTAGACAGGGCGCAATCTATGGCTACACCTTC
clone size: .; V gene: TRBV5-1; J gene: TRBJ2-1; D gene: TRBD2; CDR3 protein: CASSRLLAGGTTEQFF; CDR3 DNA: TGCGCCAGCAGCCGTTTACTAGCGGGAGGGACCACTGAGCAGTTCTTC
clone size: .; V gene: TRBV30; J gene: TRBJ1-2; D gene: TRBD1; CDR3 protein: CAWSARDSQYGYTF; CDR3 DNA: TGTGCCTGGAGTGCCCGGGACAGTCAGTATGGCTACACCTTC
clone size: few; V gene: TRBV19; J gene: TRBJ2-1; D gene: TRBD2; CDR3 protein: CASSGLGDEQFF; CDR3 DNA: TGTGCCAGTAGCGGACTAGGGGATGAGCAGTTCTTC
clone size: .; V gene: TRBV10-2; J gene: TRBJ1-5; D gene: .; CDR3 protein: CASSDGGAGVGNQPQHF; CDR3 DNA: TGCGCCAGCAGTGATGGGGGGGCAGGGGTGGGGAATCAGCCCCAGCATTTT
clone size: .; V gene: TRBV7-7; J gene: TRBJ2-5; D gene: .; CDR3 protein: CASSLNSIQETQYF; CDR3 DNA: TGTGCCAGCAGCTTGAACAGTATCCAAGAGACCCAGTACTTC
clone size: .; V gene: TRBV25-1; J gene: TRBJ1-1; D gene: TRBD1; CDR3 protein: CASRTRQGRWTEAFF; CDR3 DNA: TGTGCCAGCAGAACAAGACAGGGTCGATGGACTGAAGCTTTCTTT
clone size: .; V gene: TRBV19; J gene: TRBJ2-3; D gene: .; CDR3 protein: CASSTGSSTDTQYF; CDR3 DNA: TGTGCCAGTAGTACAGGATCTAGCACAGATACGCAGTATTTT
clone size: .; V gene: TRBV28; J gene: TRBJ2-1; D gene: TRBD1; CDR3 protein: CATLRGGQGAHNEQFF; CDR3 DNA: TGTGCCACCCTACGTGGGGGACAGGGGGCGCACAATGAGCAGTTCTTC
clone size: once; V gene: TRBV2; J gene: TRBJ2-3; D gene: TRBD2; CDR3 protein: CASSRLAEKYF; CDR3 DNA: TGTGCCAGCAGTCGACTAGCGGAGAAGTATTTT
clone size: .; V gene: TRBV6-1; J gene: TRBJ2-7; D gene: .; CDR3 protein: CASSGAYEQYF; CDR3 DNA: TGTGCCAGCAGTGGAGCCTACGAGCAGTACTTC
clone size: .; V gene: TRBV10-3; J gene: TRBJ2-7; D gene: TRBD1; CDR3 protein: CAISVSKTGGEEYEQYF; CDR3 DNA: TGTGCCATCAGTGTTTCAAAGACAGGGGGCGAAGAATACGAGCAGTACTTC
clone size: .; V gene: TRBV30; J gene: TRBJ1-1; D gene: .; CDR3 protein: CALEFTEAFF; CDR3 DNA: TGTGCCTTGGAGTTCACAGAAGCTTTCTTT
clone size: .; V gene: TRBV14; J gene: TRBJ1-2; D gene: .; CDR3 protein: CASSQGSRNYGYTF; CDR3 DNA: TGTGCCAGCAGCCAAGGATCACGGAACTATGGCTACACCTTC
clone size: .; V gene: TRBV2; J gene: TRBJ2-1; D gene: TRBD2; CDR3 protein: CASSKTGLYNNEQFF; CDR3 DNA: TGTGCCAGCAGCAAAACGGGACTATACAACAATGAGCAGTTCTTC
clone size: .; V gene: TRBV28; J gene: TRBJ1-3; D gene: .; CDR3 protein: CASSYKNTIYF; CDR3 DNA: TGTGCCAGCAGCTATAAAAACACCATATATTTT
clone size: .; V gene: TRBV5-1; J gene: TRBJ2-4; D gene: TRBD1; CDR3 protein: CASSLGSGDSGNIQYF; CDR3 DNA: TGCGCCAGCAGCTTGGGGTCAGGGGACAGCGGAAACATTCAGTACTTC
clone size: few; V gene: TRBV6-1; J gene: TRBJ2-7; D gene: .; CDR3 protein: CASSDHNRDEQYF; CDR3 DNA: TGTGCCAGCAGTGACCATAACAGGGACGAGCAGTACTTC
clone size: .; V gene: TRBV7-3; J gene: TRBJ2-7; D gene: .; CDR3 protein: CASSFGPTNYEQYF; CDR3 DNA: TGTGCCAGCAGCTTCGGTCCCACGAACTACGAGCAGTACTTC
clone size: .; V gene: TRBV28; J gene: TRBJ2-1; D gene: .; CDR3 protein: CASFGQQNNEQFF; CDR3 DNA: TGTGCCAGCTTTGGACAGCAGAACAATGAGCAGTTCTTC
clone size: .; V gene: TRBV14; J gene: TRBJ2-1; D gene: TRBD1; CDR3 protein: CASSQFRDRVDNEQFF; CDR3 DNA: TGTGCCAGCAGCCAATTCCGGGACAGGGTCGACAATGAGCAGTTCTTC